These 15 T cell receptor beta chains originate from one sample sequenced in a study of T cell repertoires in cytomegalovirus infection. MiXCR, run by TCRdb on the reads, gives a single entry per CDR3 protein. Here the sample spans 500,000 or so distinct CDR3 sequences, 16% being singletons. Sequenced sample: CD8+ T cells from PBMCs. The receptors shown here come from a human donor in good health (CMV status not recorded). Some clones in this sample may be carry-over from other donors' samples.

This clonotype occurred a few times. The gene calls are TRBV12-5 and TRBJ2-3; no clear D. Germline V gene sequence: CDR1 LGHNT, CDR2 FRNRAP. Trimming removed 2 bases at V and 2 bases at J, with 8 bases between. This CDR3 spans 14 amino acids. The CDR3 DNA reads as TGTGCTAGTGGTTTGCCCGATGCCACAGATACGCAGTATTTT. Protein sequence: CASGLPDATDTQYF. Using reference TRBV12-5 and TRBJ2-3 for the parts outside the CDR3, the full variable domain is DARVTQTPRHKVTEMGQEVTMRCQPILGHNTVFWYRQTMMQGLELLAYFRNRAPLDDSGMPKDRFSAEMPDATLATLKIQPSEPRDSAVYFCASGLPDATDTQYFGPGTRLTVL.

The table lists this clonotype with many counts. The rearrangement joins TRBV6-2 or TRBV6-3 to TRBJ2-1; D not certain. Trimming took 2 bases from V and 5 from J, leaving 13 bases between them. The CDR3 consists of 15 residues. The germline gives CDR1 MNHEY, CDR2 SVGEGT. The CDR3 loop is CASSYGRNAHNEQFF. The CDR3, as DNA: TGTGCCAGCAGTTACGGGCGAAATGCCCACAATGAGCAGTTCTTC.

This clonotype was recorded at least ten times. The chain is built from TRBV6-5 and TRBJ2-6; D is unclear. This CDR3 has 19 amino acids. Per germline, CDR1 MNHEY and CDR2 SVGAGI. Deletions cut 0 bases from V and 0 bases from J, with 15 bases between. CDR3 coding DNA: TGTGCCAGCAGTTACTCCCCCTGGTGGGGAAGCTCTGGGGCCAACGTCCTGACTTTC. It specifies CASSYSPWWGSSGANVLTF.

This sequence joins TRBV19 and TRBJ1-2; D is undetermined. From germline, CDR1 is LNHDA and CDR2 SQIVND (reference sequence). The CDR3 spans 15 residues. The germline V and J ends were trimmed by 3 bases and 0 bases, with 11 bases remaining between them. The CDR3 bases are TGTGCCAGTAGTATTCCCGGACTCCCTAACTATGGCTACACCTTC. Its protein is CASSIPGLPNYGYTF.

CDR3: CASSNTGLINEKLFF. The CDR3 nucleotides are TGTGCCAGCAGTAATACAGGGCTCATTAATGAAAAACTGTTTTTT. The chain carries TRBV6-5 and TRBJ1-4, with D perhaps matching TRBD1 (6 bases). Germline V gene data show CDR1 as MNHEY and CDR2 as SVGAGI. Trimming removed 5 bases from V and 4 bases from J, with 14 bases in between. The CDR3 has 15 amino acids.

This rearrangement joins TRBV11-3 to TRBJ2-7; no clear D gene. The CDR3 is 13 amino acids. Trimming removed 5 bases from V and 5 bases from J, with 13 bases in between. The germline gives CDR1 SGHNT, CDR2 YENEEA. The CDR3, as DNA: TGTGCCAGCAGCCACATCAATTCCGACGAGCAGTACTTC. Translation: CASSHINSDEQYF. Together with reference TRBV11-3 and TRBJ2-7, the CDR3 gives the full variable domain: EAGVVQSPRYKIIEKKQPVAFWCNPISGHNTLYWYLQNLGQGPELLIRYENEEAVDDSQLPKDRFSAERLKGVDSTLKIQPAELGDSAVYLCASSHINSDEQYFGPGTRLTVT.

This clonotype was detected many times. The chain joins TRBV19 to TRBJ1-1; D possibly corresponds to TRBD1 (5 bases). The CDR3 is 14 amino acids. V dropped 5 bases and J dropped 5 bases, with 15 bases sitting between them. CDR1 and CDR2 (germline): LNHDA, SQIVND (reference sequence). This CDR3 is CASSAWDGGTEAFF. The CDR3 region has the DNA TGTGCCAGTAGTGCCTGGGACGGGGGGACTGAAGCTTTCTTT.

The chain recombines TRBV30 with TRBJ2-7, with 9 bases that match TRBD1. The CDR3 is 15 amino acids. With 1 base clipped from V and 5 bases from J, the junction kept 9 bases outside the gene matches. CDR1 is GTSNPN, CDR2 SVGIG, per germline (reference sequence). The CDR3 coding sequence is TGTGCCTGGAGTGGTTCCGGGACAGGGCTTAACGAGCAGTACTTC. Amino acid sequence: CAWSGSGTGLNEQYF.

Many counts were recorded for this clonotype. This CDR3 is CASSLAGTASYEQYF. CDR3 in DNA: TGCGCCAGCAGCCTCGCCGGGACAGCTTCCTACGAGCAGTACTTC. The rearrangement links TRBV4-1 to TRBJ2-7; 7 bases fit TRBD1. V was clipped by 4 bases and J by 1 base; unmatched bases: 7. This CDR3 has 15 amino acids. The germline gives CDR1 MGHRA, CDR2 YSYEKL.

Remarks on this clonotype: Since a much larger clone is just one base distant, this may be a read error. In this CDR3 the conserved last residue, phenylalanine or tryptophan, is missing, so a read error is likely. The rearrangement joins TRBV30 to TRBJ2-1, with D maybe TRBD2 (6 bases). This CDR3 region has 14 residues. Looked up from germline, CDR1 is GTSNPN and CDR2 is SVGIG (reference sequence). The V end lost 0 bases, the J end lost 7 bases, and 13 bases lay between the germline ends. The CDR3 region is CAWSVGSRGNEQFL. The CDR3 nucleotides read TGTGCCTGGAGTGTAGGCTCCCGGGGGAATGAGCAGTTCTTA.

This clonotype was detected a few times. The V and J genes are TRBV15 and TRBJ1-4; no clear D gene. Germline CDR1 and CDR2: LNHNV and YYDKDF (reference sequence). The CDR3 extends over 16 amino acids. Trimming took off 0 bases at V and 2 bases at J, with 10 bases between the two ends. As DNA, the CDR3 is TGTGCCACCAGCAGAGATTCCGCGAGGACTAATGAAAAACTGTTTTTT. Translating it yields CATSRDSARTNEKLFF.

This clonotype was observed many times. The V and J genes are TRBV7-9 and TRBJ1-4; D remains unclear. CDR3 length equals 14 residues. V lost 1 base and J 8 bases, leaving 11 bases between the germline ends. Germline CDR1 is SEHNR and CDR2 is FQNEAQ (reference sequence). The CDR3 nucleotides are TGTGCCAGCAGCTTAGGGGCAGGAGGGGAAAAACTGTTTTTT. It yields the protein CASSLGAGGEKLFF.

This clonotype has ten or more counts. CDR3: CASSFLGPGPRGSYNEQFF. In DNA form, the CDR3 reads TGTGCCAGCAGCTTTTTGGGGCCGGGACCCCGAGGCTCCTACAATGAGCAGTTCTTC. The chain uses TRBV7-6 and TRBJ2-1; the D gene could be TRBD1 or TRBD2 (5 bases each). Germline loops: CDR1 SGHVS, CDR2 FNYEAQ. The CDR3 is made up of 19 amino acids. The V end was cut by 3 bases, the J end by 0 bases, with 21 bases between. Drawing the rest from reference TRBV7-6 and TRBJ2-1, the complete variable domain is GAGVSQSPRYKVTKRGQDVALRCDPISGHVSLYWYRQALGQGPEFLTYFNYEAQQDKSGLPNDRFSAERPEGSISTLTIQRTEQRDSAMYRCASSFLGPGPRGSYNEQFFGPGTRLTVL.

This sequence joins TRBV12-3 or TRBV12-4 and TRBJ1-5; D gene unclear. Trimming removed 6 bases from V and 5 bases from J, with 11 bases in between. The CDR3 length is 13 residues. The CDR3 DNA is TGTGCCAGCAGCACAACGGACTATCAGCCCCAGCATTTT. Amino acids: CASSTTDYQPQHF.

This clonotype was detected only a few times. The chain combines TRBV13 with TRBJ2-5, with unresolved D. The CDR3 has 14 amino acids. Germline V CDR1 and CDR2: PRHDT, FYEKMQ (reference sequence). V shed 5 bases and J shed 1 base, with 11 bases lying between them. The CDR3 DNA follows: TGTGCCAGCAGCCTCTCGGCCTTCCAAGAGACCCAGTACTTC. Its protein is CASSLSAFQETQYF.